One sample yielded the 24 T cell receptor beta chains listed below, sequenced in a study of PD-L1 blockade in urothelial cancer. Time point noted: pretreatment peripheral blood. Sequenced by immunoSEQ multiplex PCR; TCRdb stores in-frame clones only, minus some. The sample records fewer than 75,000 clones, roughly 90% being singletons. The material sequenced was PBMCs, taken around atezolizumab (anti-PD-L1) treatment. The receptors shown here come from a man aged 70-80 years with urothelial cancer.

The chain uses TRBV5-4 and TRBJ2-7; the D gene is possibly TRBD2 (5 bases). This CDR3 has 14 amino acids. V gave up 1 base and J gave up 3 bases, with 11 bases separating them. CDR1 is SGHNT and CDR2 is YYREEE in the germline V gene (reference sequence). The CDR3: CASSLTGTYYEQYF. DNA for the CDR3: TGTGCCAGCAGCTTGACGGGAACTTACTACGAGCAGTACTTC.

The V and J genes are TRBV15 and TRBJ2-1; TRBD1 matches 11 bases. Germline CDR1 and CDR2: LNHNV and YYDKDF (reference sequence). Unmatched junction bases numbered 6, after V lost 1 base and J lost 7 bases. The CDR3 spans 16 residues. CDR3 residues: CATSRVSGTGGNEQFF. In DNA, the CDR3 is TGTGCCACCAGCAGAGTTTCCGGGACAGGGGGAAATGAGCAGTTCTTC.

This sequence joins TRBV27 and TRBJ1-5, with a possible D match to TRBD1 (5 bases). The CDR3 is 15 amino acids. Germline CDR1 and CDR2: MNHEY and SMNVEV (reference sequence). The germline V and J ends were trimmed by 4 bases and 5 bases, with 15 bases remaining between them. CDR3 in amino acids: CASSSLEGRHQPQHF. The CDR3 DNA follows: TGTGCCAGCAGTTCCCTGGAGGGGCGCCATCAGCCCCAGCATTTT.

CDR3 nucleotides: TGTGCCATCAGTGATCTGCAGGGGGCCTACGAGCAGTACTTC. Translated, it gives CAISDLQGAYEQYF. This chain connects TRBV10-3 to TRBJ2-7, with 7 bases lining up with TRBD1. After removal of 3 bases from V and 2 bases from J, the junction contained 4 bases not matched to a gene. Germline CDR1 reads ENHRY; CDR2 reads SYGVKD. This CDR3 has 14 amino acids.

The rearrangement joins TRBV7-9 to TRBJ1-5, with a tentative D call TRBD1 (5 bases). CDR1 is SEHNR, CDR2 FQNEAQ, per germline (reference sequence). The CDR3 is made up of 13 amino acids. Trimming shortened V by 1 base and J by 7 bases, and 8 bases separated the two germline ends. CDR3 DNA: TGTGCCAGCAGCTTAGAGACAGACCAGCCCCAGCATTTT. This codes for CASSLETDQPQHF.

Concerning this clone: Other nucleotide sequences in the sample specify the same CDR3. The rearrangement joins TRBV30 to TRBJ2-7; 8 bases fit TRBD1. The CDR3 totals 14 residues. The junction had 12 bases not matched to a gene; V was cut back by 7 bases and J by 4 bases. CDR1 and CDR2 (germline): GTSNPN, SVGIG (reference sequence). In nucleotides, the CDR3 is TGTGCCTACTGGACAGGGCCTATCCCGTACGAGCAGTACTTC. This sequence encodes CAYWTGPIPYEQYF.

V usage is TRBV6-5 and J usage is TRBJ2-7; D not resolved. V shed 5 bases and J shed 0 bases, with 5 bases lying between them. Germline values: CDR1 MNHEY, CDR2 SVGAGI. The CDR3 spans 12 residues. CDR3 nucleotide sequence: TGTGCCAGCAGTCCCTCCTCCTACGAGCAGTACTTC. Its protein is CASSPSSYEQYF.

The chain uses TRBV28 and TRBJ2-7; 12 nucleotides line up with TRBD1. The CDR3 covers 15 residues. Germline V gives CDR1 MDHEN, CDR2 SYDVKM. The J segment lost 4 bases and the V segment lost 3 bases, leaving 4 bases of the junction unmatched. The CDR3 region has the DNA TGTGCCAGCAGTTTTGGGACAGGGGGCGAGTACGAGCAGTACTTC. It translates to CASSFGTGGEYEQYF.

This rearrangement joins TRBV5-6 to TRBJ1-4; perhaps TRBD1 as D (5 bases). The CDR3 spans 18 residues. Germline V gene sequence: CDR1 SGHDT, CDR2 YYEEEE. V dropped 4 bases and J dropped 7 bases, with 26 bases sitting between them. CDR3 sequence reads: CASSPPRGGEDGGEKLFF. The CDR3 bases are TGTGCCAGCAGCCCGCCCCGGGGGGGGGAAGATGGAGGTGAAAAACTGTTTTTT. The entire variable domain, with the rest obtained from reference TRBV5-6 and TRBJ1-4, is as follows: DAGVTQSPTHLIKTRGQQVTLRCSPKSGHDTVSWYQQALGQGPQFIFQYYEEEERQRGNFPDRFSGHQFPNYSSELNVNALLLGDSALYLCASSPPRGGEDGGEKLFFGSGTQLSVL.

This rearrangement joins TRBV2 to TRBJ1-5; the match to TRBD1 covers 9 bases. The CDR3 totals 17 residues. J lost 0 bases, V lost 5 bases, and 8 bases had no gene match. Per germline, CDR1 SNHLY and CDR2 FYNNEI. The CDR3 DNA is TGTGCCAGCAGTAAGCCGGGACAGGGATTTAGCAATCAGCCCCAGCATTTT. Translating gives CASSKPGQGFSNQPQHF.

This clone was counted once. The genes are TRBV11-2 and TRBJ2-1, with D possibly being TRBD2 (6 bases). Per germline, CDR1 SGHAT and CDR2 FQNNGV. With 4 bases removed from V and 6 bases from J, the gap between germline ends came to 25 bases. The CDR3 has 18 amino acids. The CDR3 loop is CASSSFYQFIGSGNEQFF. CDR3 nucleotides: TGTGCCAGCAGCTCTTTCTACCAATTTATCGGGAGTGGCAATGAGCAGTTCTTC.

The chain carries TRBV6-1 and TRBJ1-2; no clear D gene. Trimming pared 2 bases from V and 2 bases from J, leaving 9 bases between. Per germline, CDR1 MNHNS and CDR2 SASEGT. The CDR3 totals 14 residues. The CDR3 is CASSEMIENYGYTF. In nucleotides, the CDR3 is TGTGCCAGCAGTGAAATGATAGAAAACTATGGCTACACCTTC.

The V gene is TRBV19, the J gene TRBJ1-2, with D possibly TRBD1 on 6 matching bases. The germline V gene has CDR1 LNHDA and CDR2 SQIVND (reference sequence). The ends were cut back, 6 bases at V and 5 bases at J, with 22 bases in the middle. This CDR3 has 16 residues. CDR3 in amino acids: CASREKGGGLWYGYTF. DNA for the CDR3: TGTGCCAGTAGAGAAAAGGGCGGGGGCCTTTGGTATGGCTACACCTTC.

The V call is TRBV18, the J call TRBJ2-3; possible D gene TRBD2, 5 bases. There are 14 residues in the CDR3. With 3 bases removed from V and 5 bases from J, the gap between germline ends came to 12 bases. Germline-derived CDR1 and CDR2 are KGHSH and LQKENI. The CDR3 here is CASSPLPRGDTQYF. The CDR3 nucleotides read TGTGCCAGCTCACCCTTACCCCGGGGAGATACGCAGTATTTT.

The CDR3 DNA is TGCAGCGTGCGGGGGTCTAGCAATCAGCCCCAGCATTTT. Amino acid sequence: CSVRGSSNQPQHF. The rearrangement joins TRBV29-1 to TRBJ1-5; possibly TRBD1 for D (5 bases). Germline CDR1 reads SQVTM; CDR2 reads ANQGSEA. CDR3 length equals 13 residues. The V end lost 6 bases, the J end lost 0 bases, and 9 bases lay between the germline ends. Complete variable domain (other parts from reference TRBV29-1 and TRBJ1-5): SAVISQKPSRDICQRGTSLTIQCQVDSQVTMMFWYRQQPGQSLTLIATANQGSEATYESGFVIDKFPISRPNLTFSTLTVSNMSPEDSSIYLCSVRGSSNQPQHFGDGTRLSIL.

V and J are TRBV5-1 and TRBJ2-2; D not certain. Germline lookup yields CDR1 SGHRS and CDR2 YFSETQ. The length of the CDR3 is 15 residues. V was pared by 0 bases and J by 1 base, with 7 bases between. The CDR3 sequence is CASSLDSMNTGELFF. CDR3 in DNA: TGCGCCAGCAGCTTGGACAGCATGAACACCGGGGAGCTGTTTTTT.

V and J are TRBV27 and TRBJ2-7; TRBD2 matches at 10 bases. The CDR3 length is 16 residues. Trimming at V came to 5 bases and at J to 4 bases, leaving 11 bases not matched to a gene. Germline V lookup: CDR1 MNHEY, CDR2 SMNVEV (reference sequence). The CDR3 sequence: CASSLTTSGRGYEQYF. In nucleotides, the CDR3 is TGTGCCAGCAGTCTAACAACAAGCGGGAGGGGGTACGAGCAGTACTTC.

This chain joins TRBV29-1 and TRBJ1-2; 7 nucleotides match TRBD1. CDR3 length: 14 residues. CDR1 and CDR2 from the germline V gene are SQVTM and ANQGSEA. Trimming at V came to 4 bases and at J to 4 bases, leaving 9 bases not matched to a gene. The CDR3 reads CSVVTFSGGYGYTF. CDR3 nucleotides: TGCAGCGTTGTGACCTTCTCAGGGGGCTATGGCTACACCTTC.

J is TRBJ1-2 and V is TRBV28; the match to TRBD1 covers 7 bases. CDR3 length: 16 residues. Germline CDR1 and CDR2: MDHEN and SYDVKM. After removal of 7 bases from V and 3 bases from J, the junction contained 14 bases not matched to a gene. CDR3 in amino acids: CASTTGWDSPYYGYTF. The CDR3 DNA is TGTGCCAGCACCACCGGCTGGGACAGTCCATACTATGGCTACACCTTC.

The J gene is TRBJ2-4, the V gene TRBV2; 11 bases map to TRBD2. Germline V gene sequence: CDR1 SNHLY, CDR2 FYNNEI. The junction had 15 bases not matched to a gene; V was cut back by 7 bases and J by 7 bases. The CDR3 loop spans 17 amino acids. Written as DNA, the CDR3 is TGTGCCAGCATTCTGGAGAGTAGCGGGAGGGCCGCGAACATTCAGTACTTC. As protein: CASILESSGRAANIQYF.

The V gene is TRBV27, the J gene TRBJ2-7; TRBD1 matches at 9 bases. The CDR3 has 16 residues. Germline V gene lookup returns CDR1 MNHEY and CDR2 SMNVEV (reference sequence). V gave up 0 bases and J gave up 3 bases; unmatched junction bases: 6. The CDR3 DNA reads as TGTGCCAGCAGTTTATCGGGACAGGGAGAATTCTACGAGCAGTACTTC. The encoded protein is CASSLSGQGEFYEQYF.

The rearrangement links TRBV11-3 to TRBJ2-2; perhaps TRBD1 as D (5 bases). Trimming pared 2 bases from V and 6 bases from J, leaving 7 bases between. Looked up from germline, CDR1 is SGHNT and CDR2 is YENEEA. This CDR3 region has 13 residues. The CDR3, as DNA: TGTGCCAGCAGCTTATCAGGGCCCGGGGAGCTGTTTTTT. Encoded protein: CASSLSGPGELFF.

CDR3: CASSLWSGVAKNIQYF. CDR3 nucleotide sequence: TGTGCCAGCAGTTTATGGTCAGGGGTAGCCAAAAACATTCAGTACTTC. This sequence joins TRBV27 and TRBJ2-4; weak D call: TRBD1 (6 bases). Per the germline V gene, CDR1 is MNHEY and CDR2 is SMNVEV (reference sequence). CDR3 length equals 16 residues. Trimming pared 1 base from V and 0 bases from J, leaving 10 bases between.

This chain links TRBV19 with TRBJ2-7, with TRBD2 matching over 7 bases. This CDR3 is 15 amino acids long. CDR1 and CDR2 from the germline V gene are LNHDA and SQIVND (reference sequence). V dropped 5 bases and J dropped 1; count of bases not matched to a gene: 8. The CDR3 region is CASSPLLASSYEQYF. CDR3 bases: TGTGCCAGTAGTCCTCTACTAGCGTCATCCTACGAGCAGTACTTC.